This entry is about one TCR beta chain. This specimen comes from a study of blood T cell repertoires in COVID-19. Original handling: Amplification of reference gene primers provided the estimated nucleated cell counts. Assay: immunoSEQ multiplex PCR; the TCRdb copy retains only in-frame clones and omits some. That table supplies the V and J calls and clone size; D and trimming were determined from the DNA. The sample has about 74,000 clones, 75% to 95% seen once. Germline CDR1 is MNHEY and CDR2 is SVGAGI. V gave up 6 bases and J gave up 1 base, with 16 bases separating them. The CDR3 runs to 15 residues.

The sample consisted of peripheral blood. The chain employs TRBV6-5 and TRBJ2-7, with D possibly TRBD2 on 6 matching bases. This clonotype originated in a woman aged 55-69 years with active COVID-19. CDR3 bases: TGTGCCAGCAGGGCTTATAGCGGACTGTCCTACGAGCAGTACTTC. Amino acids: CASRAYSGLSYEQYF.